This TCR beta chain was observed in a study of early T cells in non-severe SARS-CoV-2 infection (dated by TCRdb to the early 2020s). Notes on the research overall: Because TCR sequencing was done on bulk RNA from unsorted whole blood, the alpha and beta chains could not be paired.

Details on this clonotype: There is no known antigen for this receptor. Base qualities were left out, and no much larger clone turns up one base away.

The CDR3 sequence holds 13 residues, the cysteine and phenylalanine included. Kept here is only the CDR3 DNA, which spans 39 bases and is read in frame from base 1. For CDR1 and CDR2, the germline V gene lists KGHDR and SFDVKD. V and J are truncated by 2 bases and 5 bases respectively, leaving an intervening sequence of 6 bases. Paper-wide results and their limitations: VDJdb matching was skewed toward anti-spike CD8 responses, so virus-specific expansions were likely underestimated and private and CD4 specificities were missed.

This was a case-control study nested in a cohort of healthcare workers in London, UK, who had nasopharyngeal swab PCR tests and blood samples taken every week. Healthcare workers were enrolled in the week of the UK lockdown, from 23 to 31 March 2020, and were followed every week for up to 16 weeks. Library creation used 5' RACE. The sequencing machine was a NextSeq 500. The TCR library protocol attached unique molecular identifiers to individual cDNA molecules to correct for sequencing error and PCR bias. Sequencing covered both TCR alpha and beta chains, and within each sample the abundances of alpha and beta sequences were tightly co-correlated. As for how the authors treated the data: V gene, J gene and CDR3 annotation of TCR sequences was performed with Decombinator V4. TCRs were defined as expanded if a significant change between any two time points was detected under a Poisson model with p below 0.0001. Abundances of TCRs were expressed as counts per million after normalisation to the total number of TCRs sequenced in each sample. MAIT TCRs were defined by TRAV1-2 paired with TRAJ12, TRAJ20 or TRAJ33, and iNKT TCRs by TRAV10 paired with TRAJ18. VDJdb, accessed 1 November 2021, was searched for CMV, EBV and SARS-CoV-2 annotated TCRs, with TCRs annotated for multiple antigens excluded. TCRdb ran its own pipeline on the public reads, namely fastp trimming at Q25 and MiXCR clone calling, and kept in-frame beta chains. One record per CDR3 amino acid sequence lists the most common genes and DNA. None of the V and J calls come from the authors' own analysis; TCRdb made them. Present in this sample are over 50,000 distinct CDR3 sequences, 8.2% of which were seen just once. The top ten hold roughly 4.2% of the sample.

The sequence joins TRBV24-1 to TRBJ2-1; the D gene cannot be named for sure. The sequence derives from an adult who was a healthcare worker with PCR-confirmed SARS-CoV-2 infection or an uninfected control (not recorded which). Sequencing was performed on whole blood. The nucleotide sequence is given as TGTGCCACCAGTGATTACTCGAACAATGAGCAGTTCTTC. Translated, it gives CATSDYSNNEQFF.